What follows is one T cell receptor beta chain and its context. The antigen remains undetermined. Trimming left V 5 bases short and J 0 bases short, with 17 bases between. The CDR3 has 15 amino acids. Germline CDR1 DFQATT, CDR2 SNEGSKA (reference sequence). One entry per CDR3 protein, called by TCRdb with MiXCR from the 5' RACE reads. The sample carries hundreds of thousands of distinct CDR3 sequences, approximately 17% recorded once. This sample was included in a study of CD8 T cells in ankylosing spondylitis. Study-wide findings and caveats: Disease-linked clones were reportedly significantly enriched in matched ankylosing spondylitis synovial fluid. In ankylosing spondylitis blood, a motif of roughly 8 highly homologous TCR beta variants appeared characteristic.

The V gene is TRBV20-1, the J gene TRBJ2-7; D is perhaps TRBD1 or TRBD2 (5 bases each). Sequencing input: blood, either unsorted or a sorted T cell fraction (not recorded which). This clonotype was obtained from a male donor with ankylosing spondylitis. CDR3 in amino acids: CSAAPRWGSSYEQYF. The CDR3, as DNA: TGCAGTGCTGCCCCCCGGTGGGGGTCCTCCTACGAGCAGTACTTC.